The 15 T cell receptor beta chains below come from one sample, sequenced in a study of blood T cells in healthy people across ages. PCR was performed a second time for roughly 7 to 12 cycles using a sample-barcoded 5' primer and a J-beta primer mix. TCRdb called the 5' RACE reads again in MiXCR, with one record for every CDR3 protein. The table records some 930,000 distinct CDR3 sequences, roughly 28% of them present only once. The same sample was also studied in work on T cells of mothers and their children.

The sequencing input was blood. The receptors here all came from a middle-aged woman in good health.

This clonotype was recorded a few times. The gene calls are TRBV25-1 and TRBJ2-7; D possibly corresponds to TRBD2 (6 bases). CDR3 length: 13 residues. Deletions cut 5 bases from V and 5 bases from J, with 13 bases between. Germline V CDR1 and CDR2: MGHDK, SYGVNS. DNA of the CDR3: TGTGCCAGCAGTCCGGGAGCGACTGACGAGCAGTACTTC. Amino acid sequence: CASSPGATDEQYF.

This chain's CDR3 is CASSPGTGLTNQPQHF. The CDR3 nucleotides read TGTGCCAGCAGTCCCGGGACAGGCCTGACCAACCAGCCCCAGCATTTT. The V and J genes are TRBV6-2 or TRBV6-3 and TRBJ1-5; TRBD1 matches at 8 bases. The CDR3 runs to 16 residues. V trimming: 5 bases; J trimming: 7 bases; junction bases outside the gene matches: 13. The germline gives CDR1 MNHEY, CDR2 SVGEGT.

This clonotype was observed at least ten times. This chain uses TRBV3-1 with TRBJ2-1, with 9 bases that match TRBD2. The germline V gene encodes CDR1 LGHDT and CDR2 YNNKEL (reference sequence). The CDR3 is 18 residues long. V gave up 4 bases and J gave up 2 bases; unmatched junction bases: 12. CDR3 DNA sequence: TGTGCCAGCAGCCCCAGAGGGGGGCAGCGGGGGGCCTACAATGAGCAGTTCTTC. This sequence encodes CASSPRGGQRGAYNEQFF.

This clonotype was seen repeatedly, ten times or more. The chain employs TRBV29-1 and TRBJ2-1; no clear D gene. CDR1 SQVTM and CDR2 ANQGSEA come from the germline V gene. CDR3 length equals 13 residues. V shed 4 bases and J shed 4 bases, with 11 bases lying between them. The CDR3: CSVVRRSYNEQFF. CDR3 bases: TGCAGCGTTGTGAGGCGATCTTACAATGAGCAGTTCTTC.

This clonotype has a count of ten or more. CDR3 coding DNA: TGCAGTGCGGTAGGCCGGACTACTAACCAAGAGACCCAGTACTTC. Protein sequence: CSAVGRTTNQETQYF. The V gene is TRBV20-1, the J gene TRBJ2-5, with D maybe TRBD2 (6 bases). The V end lost 6 bases, the J end lost 0 bases, and 17 bases lay between the germline ends. There are 15 residues in the CDR3. Per germline, CDR1 DFQATT and CDR2 SNEGSKA (reference sequence).

The rearrangement links TRBV7-2 to TRBJ2-7; the match to TRBD2 covers 14 bases. The ends lost 2 bases at V and 6 bases at J; junction bases unmatched: 6. Germline V gene lookup returns CDR1 SGHTA and CDR2 FQGNSA. CDR3 length: 16 residues. The CDR3 spells CASSLRTSGGMLEQYF. In nucleotides, the CDR3 is TGTGCCAGCAGCTTAAGGACTAGCGGGGGGATGCTCGAGCAGTACTTC.

About this clonotype: One junction end disagrees with the germline gene, perhaps due to a read error. The chain carries TRBV11-1 and TRBJ2-3; tentatively, D is TRBD1 (6 bases). The CDR3 consists of 15 residues. The V gene's germline CDR1 is SGHAT and CDR2 FQDESV (reference sequence). In DNA form, the CDR3 reads TGTGTCAGCAGTCTAAGGTACAGGGCCTCGGATACGAAGTATTTT. This gives the protein CVSSLRYRASDTKYF.

Only a few counts were recorded for this clonotype. The gene calls are TRBV7-3 and TRBJ2-1; 12 bases are a match to TRBD1. This CDR3 comprises 15 residues. The V gene end was trimmed by 4 bases and the J gene end by 9 bases; junction bases not matched to a gene: 7. Germline V gives CDR1 SGHTA, CDR2 FQGTGA. CDR3 sequence: CASSSPGQGAVEQFF. For the CDR3, the DNA is TGTGCCAGCAGCTCCCCGGGACAGGGGGCAGTTGAGCAGTTCTTC.

This clonotype was seen only a few times. The chain recombines TRBV5-6 with TRBJ2-1; TRBD1 matches at 7 bases. The CDR3 has 14 residues. The germline V gene has CDR1 SGHDT and CDR2 YYEEEE. J gave up 4 bases and V 2 bases, and 3 bases lay outside the gene matches. CDR3 nucleotides: TGTGCCAGCAGCTTCGGACAGGAATACAATGAGCAGTTCTTC. It yields the protein CASSFGQEYNEQFF.

The chain recombines TRBV29-1 with TRBJ1-2; unclear D gene. CDR3 size: 14 residues. The germline V gene has CDR1 SQVTM and CDR2 ANQGSEA. Deletions cut 6 bases from V and 6 bases from J, with 20 bases between. The CDR3 DNA follows: TGCAGCGTCGGCAGGAGTAACGGGAAGGATGGCTACACCTTC. Amino acids: CSVGRSNGKDGYTF.

This clonotype was observed many times. V and J are TRBV7-8 and TRBJ1-5; D perhaps matches TRBD1 (5 bases). The CDR3 extends over 17 amino acids. The germline gives CDR1 SGHVS, CDR2 FQNEAQ. The germline V and J ends were trimmed by 0 bases and 1 base, with 13 bases remaining between them. CDR3 loop: CASSLAHQRQSNQPQHF. CDR3 sequence (DNA): TGTGCCAGCAGCTTAGCGCATCAGAGACAGAGCAATCAGCCCCAGCATTTT.

V gene TRBV30 combines with J gene TRBJ1-1; TRBD1 is a possible D gene (5 bases). With 4 bases removed from V and 9 bases from J, the gap between germline ends came to 21 bases. Germline values: CDR1 GTSNPN, CDR2 SVGIG (reference sequence). CDR3 size: 14 residues. The CDR3, as DNA: TGTGCCTGGATTGTTGTCCCCGGGACTGGTAAAGCTTTCTTT. As protein: CAWIVVPGTGKAFF. The whole variable domain, remainder taken from reference TRBV30 and TRBJ1-1, is SQTIHQWPATLVQPVGSPLSLECTVEGTSNPNLYWYRQAAGRGLQLLFYSVGIGQISSEVPQNLSASRPQDRQFILSSKKLLLSDSGFYLCAWIVVPGTGKAFFGQGTRLTVV.

This clonotype was observed a handful of times. This may be a read error, as it is one base from a much larger clone. This chain uses TRBV6-5 with TRBJ2-5; D ambiguous. Germline CDR1 reads MNHEY; CDR2 reads SVGAGI. Trimming stripped 4 bases from V and 7 bases from J, with 10 bases between. CDR3 length: 12 residues. The CDR3 DNA sequence: TGTGCCAGCAGTTCCCCTCGGCGGACCCAGTACTTC. Encoded protein: CASSSPRRTQYF.

This clonotype was recorded many times. The rearrangement joins TRBV5-1 to TRBJ2-1, with TRBD2 as a possible D gene (5 bases). The ends were cut back, 1 base at V and 2 bases at J, with 10 bases in the middle. CDR3 length equals 15 residues. CDR1 SGHRS and CDR2 YFSETQ come from the germline V gene. For the CDR3, the DNA is TGCGCCAGCAGCTTGCTTCCGGGAACCTACAATGAGCAGTTCTTC. Its protein is CASSLLPGTYNEQFF.

The sample holds a few counts of this clonotype. The chain employs TRBV3-1 and TRBJ2-1; D gene uncertain. This CDR3 contains 13 residues. CDR1 LGHDT and CDR2 YNNKEL come from the germline V gene (reference sequence). V lost 1 base and J 9 bases, leaving 10 bases between the germline ends. As DNA, the CDR3 is TGTGCCAGCAGCCAAGTCCGAGTTGGTGAGCAGTTCTTC. It codes for CASSQVRVGEQFF.